These 4 T cell receptor beta chains originate from one sample sequenced in a study of blood T cell repertoires in COVID-19. This table comes from immunoSEQ multiplex PCR, and its TCRdb copy is limited to in-frame clones, with some not included. The sample lists more than 45,000 clones, about nine tenths occurring once. The specimen sequenced was peripheral blood. Receptor source: a man between 65 and 79 years old with acute or convalescent COVID-19.

The chain has TRBV6-5 and TRBJ1-1; tentative D call: TRBD1 (5 bases). Germline-derived CDR1 and CDR2 are MNHEY and SVGAGI. V lost 7 bases, J lost 6 bases, and 18 bases lay in between. The CDR3 has 14 amino acids. CDR3 nucleotides: TGTGCCAGCATACGGGAGGGGAGTTTGCCTGAAGCTTTCTTT. Residues: CASIREGSLPEAFF.

A single count supports this clone. This CDR3 is CASSYSGQGPLGYTF. The CDR3 coding sequence is TGTGCCAGCAGTTACTCGGGGCAGGGGCCCCTTGGCTACACCTTC. This chain connects TRBV6-2 or TRBV6-3 to TRBJ1-2, with D maybe TRBD1 (6 bases). This CDR3 spans 15 amino acids. Trimming left V 0 bases short and J 7 bases short, with 15 bases between. Per germline, CDR1 MNHEY and CDR2 SVGEGT.

The rearrangement joins TRBV5-1 to TRBJ1-2, with 8 nucleotides matching TRBD1. CDR1 and CDR2 (germline): SGHRS, YFSETQ. The CDR3 extends over 15 amino acids. V was pared by 0 bases and J by 4 bases, with 5 bases of the junction left unmatched. The CDR3 loop reads CASSLDAGQAYGYTF. The CDR3, as DNA: TGCGCCAGCAGCTTGGATGCGGGACAGGCCTATGGCTACACCTTC.

The chain links TRBV7-8 to TRBJ1-5; D possibly corresponds to TRBD1 (6 bases). V was pared by 1 base and J by 10 bases, with 23 bases between. The CDR3 has 17 amino acids. The germline CDR1 and CDR2 sequences are SGHVS and FQNEAQ. CDR3 protein: CASSLVSGQLSLKPQHF. The CDR3 DNA sequence: TGTGCCAGCAGCTTAGTCTCCGGACAGCTCAGTTTAAAACCCCAGCATTTT.